The rows below give T cell receptor beta chains drawn from one sample of a study of CD8+ T cells in alopecia areata. Using immunoSEQ multiplex PCR, the repertoire was profiled, and TCRdb retains in-frame clones only, with some absent. The data show around 100,000 clones, with around 71% seen just once and around 15% held by the top ten. The material was CD8+ T cells sorted from blood, obtained around week 42, from a patient treated with tofacitinib. The receptor set was obtained from a human donor with alopecia areata. Each CDR3 is given with its conserved first and last residue.

CDR3 protein	CDR3 length	V gene
CASSSPVGFSEQYF	14	TRBV7-3
CASSVTSAHTEAFF	14	TRBV6-1
CAIRRQRDRESYEQYF	16	TRBV10-3
CASSPGMNTEAFF	13	TRBV5-5
CSVLMTDPPYGYTF	14	TRBV29-1
CASSPGGDYGYTF	13	TRBV7-2
CASSLGPGDIQYF	13	TRBV5-6
CAISEGTGGTDTQYF	15	TRBV10-3
CASSPLGQGAFF	12	TRBV7-9
CAWGRGSGANVLTF	14	TRBV30
CASSVGDNEQFF	12	TRBV9
CASSGNNNEQFF	12	TRBV27
CASGPQRRDNEQFF	14	TRBV6-5
CATGSGGREIFTEAFF	16	TRBV10-3
CASSLISAPSGGTDDEQFF	19	TRBV7-2
CASSHPGTDRTDTQYF	16	TRBV4-2
CASSQVMTDADGYTF	15	TRBV4-3
CASTAQRGGETQYF	14	TRBV6-6
CASSIWGAKNIQYF	14	TRBV19
CASSTIKSSYNEQFF	15	TRBV27